This TCR beta chain was identified in a study of T-cell reconstitution after alpha-beta-depleted transplantation in children. Study results and caveats: Several hundred graft clones that had expanded were reportedly the source of alpha-beta T cells about two months after transplant. T-cell counts and diversity at one year following transplant were attributed mainly to newly produced T cells. Surviving recipient T cells and thymic progenitors produced the high day-60 TCRbeta diversity seen in some patients.

Trimming took off 1 base at V and 2 bases at J, with 11 bases between the two ends. There are 15 residues in the CDR3. The germline V gene has CDR1 SGHAT and CDR2 FQNNGV. Preparation of the TCRbeta library was carried out with unique molecular identifiers. TCRdb processed the PCR reads anew with MiXCR; each CDR3 protein has one entry. The table records tens of thousands of distinct CDR3 sequences, under 7.5% of them present only once. Many counts were recorded for this clonotype. As yet, its antigen is unknown. The starting material was peripheral blood, obtained 60 days after TCRalphabeta/CD19-depleted stem cell transplant. This TCR derives from a child less than two years old who had a stem cell transplant for acute myeloid leukemia, so the T cells may come from the graft donor. The V call is TRBV11-2, the J call TRBJ2-5; D uncertain. CDR3 residues: CASSLAGQTQETQYF. CDR3 in DNA: TGTGCCAGCAGCTTAGCTGGCCAAACGCAAGAGACCCAGTACTTC. The complete variable domain, with remaining parts taken from reference TRBV11-2 and TRBJ2-5, reads EAGVAQSPRYKIIEKRQSVAFWCNPISGHATLYWYQQILGQGPKLLIQFQNNGVVDDSQLPKDRFSAERLKGVDSTLKIQPAKLEDSAVYLCASSLAGQTQETQYFGPGTRLLVL.